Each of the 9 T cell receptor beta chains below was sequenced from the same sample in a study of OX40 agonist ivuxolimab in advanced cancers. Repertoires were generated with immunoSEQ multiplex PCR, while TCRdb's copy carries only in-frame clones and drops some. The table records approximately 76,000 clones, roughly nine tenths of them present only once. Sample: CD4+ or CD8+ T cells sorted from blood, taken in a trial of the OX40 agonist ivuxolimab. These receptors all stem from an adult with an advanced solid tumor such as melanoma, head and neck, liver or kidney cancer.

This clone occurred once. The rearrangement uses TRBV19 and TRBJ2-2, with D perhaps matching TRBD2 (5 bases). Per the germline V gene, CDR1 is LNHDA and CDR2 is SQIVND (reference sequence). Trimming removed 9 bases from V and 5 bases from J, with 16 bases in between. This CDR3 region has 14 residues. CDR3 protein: CASDRGPWTGELFF. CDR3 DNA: TGTGCCAGCGACCGAGGGCCCTGGACCGGGGAGCTGTTTTTT.

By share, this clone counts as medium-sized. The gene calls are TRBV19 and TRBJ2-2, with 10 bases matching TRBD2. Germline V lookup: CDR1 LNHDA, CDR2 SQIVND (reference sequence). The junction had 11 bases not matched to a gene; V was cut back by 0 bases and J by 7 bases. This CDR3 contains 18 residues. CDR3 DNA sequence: TGTGCCAGTAGTATAGATCGCCTAGCGGGGGAGGAGAGCGGGGAGCTGTTTTTT. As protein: CASSIDRLAGEESGELFF.

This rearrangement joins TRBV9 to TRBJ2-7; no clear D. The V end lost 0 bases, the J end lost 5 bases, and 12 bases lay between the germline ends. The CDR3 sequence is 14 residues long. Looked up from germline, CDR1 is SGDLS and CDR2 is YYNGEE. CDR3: CASSVGGAPHEQYF. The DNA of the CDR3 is TGTGCCAGCAGCGTAGGAGGAGCTCCACACGAGCAGTACTTC.

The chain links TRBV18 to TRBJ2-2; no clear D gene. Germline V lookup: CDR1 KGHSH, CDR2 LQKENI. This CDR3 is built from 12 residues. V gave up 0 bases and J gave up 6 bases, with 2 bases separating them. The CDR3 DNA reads TGTGCCAGCTCACCACCCCCCGGGGAGCTGTTTTTT. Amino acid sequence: CASSPPPGELFF.

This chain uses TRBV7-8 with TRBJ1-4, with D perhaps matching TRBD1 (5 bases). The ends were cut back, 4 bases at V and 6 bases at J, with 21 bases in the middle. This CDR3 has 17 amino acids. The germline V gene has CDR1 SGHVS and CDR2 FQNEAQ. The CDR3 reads CASSSHLIGGNYEKLFF. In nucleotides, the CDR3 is TGTGCCAGCAGCTCCCACCTAATCGGGGGTAACTATGAAAAACTGTTTTTT.

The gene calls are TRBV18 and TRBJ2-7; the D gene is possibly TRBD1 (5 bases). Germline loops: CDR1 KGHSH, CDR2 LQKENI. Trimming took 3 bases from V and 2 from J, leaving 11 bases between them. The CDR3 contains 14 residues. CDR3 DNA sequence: TGTGCCAGCTCACCCAGGGCCGGAGCCTACGAGCAGTACTTC. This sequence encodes CASSPRAGAYEQYF. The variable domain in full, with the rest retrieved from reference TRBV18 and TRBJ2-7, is NAGVMQNPRHLVRRRGQEARLRCSPMKGHSHVYWYRQLPEEGLKFMVYLQKENIIDESGMPKERFSAEFPKEGPSILRIQQVVRGDSAAYFCASSPRAGAYEQYFGPGTRLTVT.

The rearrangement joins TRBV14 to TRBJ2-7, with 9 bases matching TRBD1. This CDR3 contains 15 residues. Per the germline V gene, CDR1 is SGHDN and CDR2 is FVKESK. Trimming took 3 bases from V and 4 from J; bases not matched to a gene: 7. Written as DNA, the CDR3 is TGTGCCAGCAGCCAGACCCGGGACAGGGTTTACGAGCAGTACTTC. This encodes CASSQTRDRVYEQYF. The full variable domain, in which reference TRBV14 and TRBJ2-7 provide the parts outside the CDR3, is EAGVTQFPSHSVIEKGQTVTLRCDPISGHDNLYWYRRVMGKEIKFLLHFVKESKQDESGMPNNRFLAERTGGTYSTLKVQPAELEDSGVYFCASSQTRDRVYEQYFGPGTRLTVT.

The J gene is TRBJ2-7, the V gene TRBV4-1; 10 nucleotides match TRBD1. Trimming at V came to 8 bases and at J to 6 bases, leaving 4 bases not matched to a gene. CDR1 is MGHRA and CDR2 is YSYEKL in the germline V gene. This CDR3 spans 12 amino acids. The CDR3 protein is CASGTGVFEQYF. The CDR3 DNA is TGCGCCAGCGGGACAGGGGTTTTCGAGCAGTACTTC.

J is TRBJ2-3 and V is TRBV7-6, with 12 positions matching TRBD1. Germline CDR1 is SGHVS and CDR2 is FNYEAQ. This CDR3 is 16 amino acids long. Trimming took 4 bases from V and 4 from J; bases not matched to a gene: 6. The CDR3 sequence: CASSWGTGGEADTQYF. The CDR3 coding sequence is TGTGCCAGCAGCTGGGGGACAGGGGGCGAGGCAGATACGCAGTATTTT.